This T cell receptor beta chain originates from a study of T-cell reconstitution after alpha-beta-depleted transplantation in children. Study observations and caveats: Several hundred graft clones that had expanded were reportedly the source of alpha-beta T cells about two months after transplant. T-cell counts and diversity were attributed mostly to newly produced T cells one year after transplant.

About this clonotype: Its specificity is not known.

Preparation of the TCRbeta library was carried out with unique molecular identifiers. TCRdb recomputed calls from the PCR reads with MiXCR, one row per CDR3 protein. The sample records around 190,000 distinct CDR3 sequences, 6.6% being singletons. The receptor was derived from a boy aged 2 to 10 with acute lymphoblastic leukemia, due to receive a stem cell transplant. The material sequenced was PBMCs, taken before TCRalphabeta/CD19-depleted stem cell transplant.

The DNA for the CDR3 is TGTGCCAGCGGCCCTGCGCCCCAAGAGACCCAGTACTTC. It encodes CASGPAPQETQYF. This chain connects TRBV5-4 to TRBJ2-5; the D is unclear. In germline, CDR1 is SGHNT, CDR2 YYREEE (reference sequence). V lost 7 bases and J 1 base, leaving 11 bases between the germline ends. The CDR3 is made up of 13 amino acids.